The TCR beta chain described here comes from a study of blood T cell repertoires in COVID-19. Overall study: The study drew acute and convalescent COVID-19 samples from the United States, Italy and Spain. T cells, B-cell-depleted T cells, or PBMCs supplied cDNA or gDNA.

In the authors' workflow: Using reference gene primer amplification, nucleated cell counts were estimated. Data came from immunoSEQ multiplex PCR; TCRdb stores just in-frame clones and leaves some out. V, J and clone size are those of that table, while D and trimming were read from the DNA. The data show over 55,000 clones, roughly 83% seen once. This clone came up once. The TCR originated in a man aged 45 to 65 with active COVID-19. The specimen sequenced was peripheral blood.

The DNA for the CDR3 is TGTGCCAGCTGCCTATTTGAGGGTGAGCAGTTCTTC. It codes for CASCLFEGEQFF. V gene TRBV12-3 or TRBV12-4 combines with J gene TRBJ2-1; maybe TRBD2 (5 bases). This CDR3 comprises 12 residues. Between the trimmed V and J ends, which lost 8 bases and 9 bases, there was a span of 14 bases.